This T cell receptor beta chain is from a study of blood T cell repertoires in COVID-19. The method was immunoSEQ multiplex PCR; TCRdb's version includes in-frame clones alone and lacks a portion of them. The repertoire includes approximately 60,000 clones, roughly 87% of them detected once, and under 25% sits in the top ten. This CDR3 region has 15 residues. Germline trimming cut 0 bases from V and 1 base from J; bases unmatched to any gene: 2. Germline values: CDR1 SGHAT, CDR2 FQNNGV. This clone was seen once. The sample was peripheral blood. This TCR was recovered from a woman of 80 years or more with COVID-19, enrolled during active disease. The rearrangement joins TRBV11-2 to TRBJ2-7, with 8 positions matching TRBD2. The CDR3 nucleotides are TGTGCCAGCAGCTTAGAGGGACTAGAGTCCTACGAGCAGTACTTC. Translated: CASSLEGLESYEQYF.